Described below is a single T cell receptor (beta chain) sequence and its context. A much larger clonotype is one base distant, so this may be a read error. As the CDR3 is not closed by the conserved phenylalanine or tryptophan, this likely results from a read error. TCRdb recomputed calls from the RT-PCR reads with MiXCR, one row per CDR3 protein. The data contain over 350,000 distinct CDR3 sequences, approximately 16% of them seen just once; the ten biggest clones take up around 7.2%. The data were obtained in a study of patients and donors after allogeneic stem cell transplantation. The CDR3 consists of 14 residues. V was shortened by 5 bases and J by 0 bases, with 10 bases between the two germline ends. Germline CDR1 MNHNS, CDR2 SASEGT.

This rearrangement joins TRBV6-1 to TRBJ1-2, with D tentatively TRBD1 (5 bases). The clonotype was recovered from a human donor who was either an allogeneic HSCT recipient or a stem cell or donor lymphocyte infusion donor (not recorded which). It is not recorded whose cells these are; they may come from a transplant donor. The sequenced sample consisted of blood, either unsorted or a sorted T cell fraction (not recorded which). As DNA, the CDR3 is TGTGCCAGCAGTCCAGGGCCAACTAACTATGGCTACACCATC. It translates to CASSPGPTNYGYTI.